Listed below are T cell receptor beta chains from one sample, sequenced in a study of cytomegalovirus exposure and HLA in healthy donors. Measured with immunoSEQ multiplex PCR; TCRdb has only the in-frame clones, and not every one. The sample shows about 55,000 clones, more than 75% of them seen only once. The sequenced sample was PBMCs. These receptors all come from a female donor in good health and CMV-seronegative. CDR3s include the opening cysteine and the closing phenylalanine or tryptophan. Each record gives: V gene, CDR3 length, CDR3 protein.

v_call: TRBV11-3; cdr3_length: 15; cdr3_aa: CASSPVGGPTDTQYF
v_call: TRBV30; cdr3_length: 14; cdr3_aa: CAWSQQGASTEAFF
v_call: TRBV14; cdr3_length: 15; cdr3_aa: CASSLQPKVNTEAFF
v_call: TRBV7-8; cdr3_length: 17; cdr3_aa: CASSLLFRWTGEETQYF
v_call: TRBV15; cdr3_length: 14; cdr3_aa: CATSRGDRGYEQYF
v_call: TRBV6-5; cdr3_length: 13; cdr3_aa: CASSYSRGTEAFF
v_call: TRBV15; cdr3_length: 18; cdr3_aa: CATSGNPPGPTTNEKLFF
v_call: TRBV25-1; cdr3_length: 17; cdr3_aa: CASSEKQEGQINEKLFF
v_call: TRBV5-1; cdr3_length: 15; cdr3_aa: CASSVPTGMNTEAFF
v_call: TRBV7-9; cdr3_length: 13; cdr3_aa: CASSLGSQGGYTF
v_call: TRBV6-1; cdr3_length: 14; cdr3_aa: CASSEALTGHGYTF
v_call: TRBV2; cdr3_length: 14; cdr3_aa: CASTTTGGGEGYTF
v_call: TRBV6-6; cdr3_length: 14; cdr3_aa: CASSYSGNNEKLFF
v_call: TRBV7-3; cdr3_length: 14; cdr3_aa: CASSRQGANTEAFF
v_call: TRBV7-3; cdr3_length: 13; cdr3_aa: CASSSGPGREQFF
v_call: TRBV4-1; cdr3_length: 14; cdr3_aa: CASSQEGDRDTIYF
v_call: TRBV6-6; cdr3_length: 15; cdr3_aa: CASSPGWGSTDTQYF
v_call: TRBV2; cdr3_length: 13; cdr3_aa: CASAGTGQYEQYF
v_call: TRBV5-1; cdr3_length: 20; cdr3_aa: CASRRTYRVGNGGDVNEQFF
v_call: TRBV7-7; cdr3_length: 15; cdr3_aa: CASSSGTGVADTQYF
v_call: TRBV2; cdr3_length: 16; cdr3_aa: CASSQDRGRGNYGYTF
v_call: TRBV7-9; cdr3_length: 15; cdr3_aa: CASSRQPNNNSPLHF
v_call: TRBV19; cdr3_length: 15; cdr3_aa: CASSPGTSVYYEQYF
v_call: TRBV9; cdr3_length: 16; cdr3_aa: CASSVGRGSNTGELFF
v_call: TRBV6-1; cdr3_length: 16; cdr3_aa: CASSEGRHLSNQPQHF
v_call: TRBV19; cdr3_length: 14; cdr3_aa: CASSTDRGQEKLFF
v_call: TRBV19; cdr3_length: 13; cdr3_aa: CASSLFSTTEAFF
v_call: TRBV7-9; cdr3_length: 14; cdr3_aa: CASSLGEGVGIQYF
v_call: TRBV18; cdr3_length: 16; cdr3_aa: CASSPGQADNAQPQHF
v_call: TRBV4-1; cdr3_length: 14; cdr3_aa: CASSQDRGNYGYTF
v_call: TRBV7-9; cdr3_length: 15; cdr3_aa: CASSETSGGVDTQYF
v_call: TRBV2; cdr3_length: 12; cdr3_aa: CASSEDRGGYTF
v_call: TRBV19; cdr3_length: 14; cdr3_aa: CASSISGTAETQYF
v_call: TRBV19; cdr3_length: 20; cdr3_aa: CASSINDRGQVKGMNTEAFF
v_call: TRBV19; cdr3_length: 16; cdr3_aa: CASSSEQGAWNQPQHF
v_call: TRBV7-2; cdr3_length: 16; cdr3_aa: CASRLRQGVSADTQYF
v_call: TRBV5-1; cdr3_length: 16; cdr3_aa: CASSLADGGVGETQYF
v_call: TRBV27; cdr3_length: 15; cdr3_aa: CASSLWTGGSTEAFF
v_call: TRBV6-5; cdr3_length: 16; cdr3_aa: CASSYSGPGGADTQYF
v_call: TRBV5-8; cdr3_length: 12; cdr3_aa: CASSLWSQPQHF
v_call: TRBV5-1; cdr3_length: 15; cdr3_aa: CASTSRGQAEETQYF
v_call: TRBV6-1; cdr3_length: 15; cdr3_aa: CASRPQGASSQPQHF
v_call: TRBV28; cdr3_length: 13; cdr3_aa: CASRQTGNYGYTF